These T cell receptor beta chains were read from a single sample in a study of T cell responses to AZD1222 COVID-19 vaccine. Assay: immunoSEQ multiplex PCR; the TCRdb copy retains only in-frame clones and omits some. Among tens of thousands of clones listed, roughly nine tenths were seen once. The sequences come from peripheral blood, collected 28 days after the second AZD1222 dose. The receptors were gathered from an adult who received the AZD1222 COVID-19 vaccine. Each CDR3 is given with its conserved first and last residue. The D gene is left open where the match is weak. Rows may omit the clone size; those that give it use once, few, many or a size class.

>TRBV6-5|14|TRBD1|TRBJ1-2|-
CASRIPGQPYGYTF
TGTGCCAGCAGGATCCCGGGACAGCCTTATGGCTACACCTTC
>TRBV7-8|14|TRBD1|TRBJ1-1|-
CASSEWDRPTGAFF
TGTGCCAGCAGCGAATGGGACAGGCCTACGGGAGCTTTCTTT
>TRBV13|13|-|TRBJ1-2|-
CASSSQGNYGYTF
TGTGCCAGCAGCTCTCAGGGAAACTATGGCTACACCTTC
>TRBV19|16|TRBD2|TRBJ2-4|once
CASSVLAGGPGNIQYF
TGTGCCAGTAGTGTTCTAGCGGGAGGGCCAGGAAACATTCAGTACTTC
>TRBV6-5|11|-|TRBJ2-2|-
CASSRTGELFF
TGTGCCAGCAGTCGGACCGGGGAGCTGTTTTTT
>TRBV5-1|16|TRBD1|TRBJ2-7|-
CASSKGQGILPGEQYF
TGCGCCAGCAGCAAGGGACAGGGTATTCTCCCGGGCGAGCAGTACTTC
>TRBV29-1|11|-|TRBJ2-2|-
CSVGFGVELFF
TGCAGCGTTGGGTTCGGGGTGGAGCTGTTTTTT
>TRBV10-1|15|-|TRBJ1-5|-
CASSEPGGDNQPQHF
TGCGCCAGCAGTGAGCCAGGAGGGGACAATCAGCCCCAGCATTTT
>TRBV16|14|TRBD2|TRBJ2-7|-
CASSLGGGTYEQYF
TGTGCCAGCAGTCTGGGGGGGGGAACCTACGAGCAGTACTTC
>TRBV5-1|14|-|TRBJ1-4|-
CASSESQGNEKLFF
TGCGCCAGCAGCGAGAGCCAGGGTAATGAAAAACTGTTTTTT
>TRBV9|15|TRBD1|TRBJ2-5|-
CASSVATGGVETQYF
TGTGCCAGCAGCGTAGCGACAGGGGGCGTAGAGACCCAGTACTTC
>TRBV4-1|13|-|TRBJ1-2|-
CASSQGQFRGYTF
TGCGCCAGCAGCCAAGGACAGTTCCGGGGCTACACCTTC
>TRBV27|15|-|TRBJ2-6|-
CASSTTQGFKGVLTF
TGTGCCAGCAGTACTACTCAGGGGTTCAAAGGCGTCCTGACTTTC
>TRBV6-1|17|TRBD1|TRBJ1-2|-
CASSALDRGATSGGYTF
TGTGCCAGCAGTGCCCTCGACAGGGGGGCAACATCGGGTGGCTACACCTTC
>TRBV5-1|14|-|TRBJ2-5|-
CASSIAGQQETQYF
TGCGCCAGCAGTATTGCTGGCCAGCAAGAGACCCAGTACTTC
>TRBV9|16|-|TRBJ1-3|-
CASSLRPPSSGNTIYF
TGTGCCAGCAGCTTGAGACCACCTAGCTCTGGAAACACCATATATTTT
>TRBV6-5|13|-|TRBJ1-1|-
CASSDTGNTEAFF
TGTGCCAGCAGCGACACGGGGAACACTGAAGCTTTCTTT
>TRBV2|13|-|TRBJ1-2|-
CASSGIEIYGYTF
TGTGCCAGCAGTGGAATAGAGATCTATGGCTACACCTTC
>TRBV21-1|15|-|TRBJ1-5|once
CASSPSRGSNQPQHF
TGTGCCAGCAGCCCTAGCAGGGGTAGCAATCAGCCCCAGCATTTT
>TRBV28|15|-|TRBJ1-4|-
CASSASRGTNEKLFF
TGTGCCAGCAGTGCCAGCAGGGGAACTAATGAAAAACTGTTTTTT
>TRBV7-4|15|-|TRBJ2-4|-
CASSPPPAGENIQYF
TGTGCCAGCAGCCCCCCCCCGGCCGGTGAAAACATTCAGTACTTC
>TRBV27|15|-|TRBJ2-7|-
CASSLSGESSYEQYF
TGTGCCAGCAGTTTATCGGGGGAGAGCTCCTACGAGCAGTACTTC
>TRBV19|13|-|TRBJ1-2|-
CATRRGNNYGYTF
TGTGCCACCCGCCGGGGGAACAACTATGGCTACACCTTC
>TRBV6-2/TRBV6-3|16|TRBD2|TRBJ2-7|once
CASSYPPSGRAYEQYF
TGTGCCAGCAGTTACCCCCCTAGCGGGAGGGCCTACGAGCAGTACTTC
>TRBV28|15|TRBD1|TRBJ1-2|-
CASSFPDRGLGDYTF
TGTGCCAGCAGTTTCCCGGACAGGGGGCTAGGAGACTACACCTTC
>TRBV7-9|15|-|TRBJ1-4|-
CASSLLGGAGEKLFF
TGTGCCAGCAGCTTACTCGGGGGCGCAGGGGAAAAACTGTTTTTT
>TRBV27|14|TRBD2|TRBJ2-1|-
CASGPGLVKGEQFF
TGTGCCAGCGGCCCCGGACTAGTAAAGGGTGAGCAGTTCTTC
>TRBV5-1|14|-|TRBJ1-6|-
CASSLDRRNSPLHF
TGCGCCAGCAGCTTGGACCGCCGGAATTCACCCCTCCACTTT
>TRBV29-1|16|-|TRBJ2-1|-
CSVEGLARGGYNEQFF
TGCAGCGTTGAAGGTCTAGCGAGAGGGGGTTACAATGAGCAGTTCTTC
>TRBV19|15|TRBD1|TRBJ2-1|-
CASSIVGGAVNEQFF
TGTGCCAGTAGTATTGTAGGGGGCGCAGTTAATGAGCAGTTCTTC
>TRBV19|15|-|TRBJ1-6|-
CASSTWRNDNSPLHF
TGTGCCAGTAGTACCTGGCGAAATGATAATTCACCCCTCCACTTT
>TRBV30|14|-|TRBJ1-4|-
CAWAPRRANEKLFF
TGTGCCTGGGCCCCGAGAAGGGCTAATGAAAAACTGTTTTTT
>TRBV19|13|TRBD2|TRBJ2-5|-
CASSTLAGSRGYF
TGTGCCAGTAGTACACTAGCGGGGTCGAGGGGCTACTTC
>TRBV6-4|13|-|TRBJ2-7|once
CASSDSRGGEQYF
TGTGCCAGCAGTGACTCCAGGGGTGGCGAGCAGTACTTC
>TRBV6-5|14|TRBD1|TRBJ1-6|-
CASQGTGGNSPLHF
TGTGCCTCCCAGGGGACAGGGGGTAATTCACCCCTCCACTTT
>TRBV30|14|-|TRBJ1-5|-
CAWTRPGSDQPQHF
TGTGCCTGGACCCGCCCGGGTAGCGATCAGCCCCAGCATTTT
>TRBV6-5|15|-|TRBJ2-2|-
CASIRGDGNTGELFF
TGTGCCAGCATCCGAGGGGACGGGAACACCGGGGAGCTGTTTTTT
>TRBV6-2/TRBV6-3|17|TRBD2|TRBJ2-5|-
CASSYGPGLAASETQYF
TGTGCCAGCAGTTATGGCCCGGGACTAGCGGCCAGCGAGACCCAGTACTTC
>TRBV3-1/TRBV3-2|14|TRBD2|TRBJ2-3|-
CASSQSGRADTQYF
TGTGCCAGCAGCCAAAGCGGGAGGGCAGATACGCAGTATTTT
>TRBV19|11|-|TRBJ2-1|-
CAAGGYNEQFF
TGTGCCGCCGGGGGCTACAATGAGCAGTTCTTC
>TRBV27|15|-|TRBJ2-7|-
CASSLSAESPSEQYF
TGTGCCAGCAGTTTATCGGCAGAGTCTCCCTCCGAGCAGTACTTC
>TRBV13|12|-|TRBJ2-7|-
CASSQGRIEQYF
TGTGCCAGCAGTCAGGGAAGGATCGAGCAGTACTTC
>TRBV2|11|-|TRBJ2-7|-
CASWVSYEQYF
TGTGCCAGCTGGGTCTCGTACGAGCAGTACTTC
>TRBV28|15|-|TRBJ2-7|-
CASSPGVDWGYEQYF
TGTGCCAGCAGCCCCGGTGTTGACTGGGGCTACGAGCAGTACTTC
>TRBV11-2|12|-|TRBJ2-3|-
CASSRLRVTQYF
TGTGCCAGCAGCCGACTACGGGTTACGCAGTATTTT
>TRBV6-2/TRBV6-3|16|-|TRBJ2-1|-
CASSRPSTVRGNEQFF
TGTGCCAGCAGCCGCCCCTCGACAGTCAGGGGCAATGAGCAGTTCTTC
>TRBV19|12|-|TRBJ2-5|-
CASSSNVETQYF
TGTGCCAGTAGTAGCAATGTAGAGACCCAGTACTTC
>TRBV7-2|14|TRBD1|TRBJ1-2|-
CASSALTGNYGYTF
TGTGCCAGCAGCGCCCTGACAGGGAACTATGGCTACACCTTC
>TRBV30|12|-|TRBJ1-2|-
CAWSVGGYGYTF
TGTGCCTGGAGTGTAGGCGGCTATGGCTACACCTTC
>TRBV19|14|TRBD1|TRBJ2-7|-
CASSRTGDSYEQYF
TGTGCCAGTAGTAGGACAGGGGACTCCTACGAGCAGTACTTC
>TRBV10-1|15|-|TRBJ1-3|-
CASSEYGGLGNTIYF
TGCGCCAGCAGTGAGTACGGCGGGCTCGGAAACACCATATATTTT
>TRBV5-5|16|TRBD2|TRBJ2-3|-
CASSPRTSGITDTQYF
TGTGCCAGCAGCCCTAGGACTAGCGGGATCACAGATACGCAGTATTTT
>TRBV3-1/TRBV3-2|14|-|TRBJ1-2|-
CASSFAPGSYGYTF
TGTGCCAGCAGCTTCGCCCCGGGGTCCTATGGCTACACCTTC